The entry below describes one T cell receptor beta chain. Its antigen remains unknown. Assay used: immunoSEQ multiplex PCR; TCRdb lists only in-frame clones, some missing. The table has a few thousand clones, about 86% seen once. Trimming removed 4 bases at V and 3 bases at J, with 12 bases between. Germline V CDR1 and CDR2: MGHRA, YSYEKL. This CDR3 has 14 amino acids. This entry is derived from a study of T cells in lung cancer brain metastases. Study findings and constraints: Most clones were lesion-specific, with limited overlap between paired lesions (Morisita 0.2 to 0.25).

The TCR was taken from a man aged 55 to 70 with non-small cell lung cancer. Sequencing input: tumor tissue from the primary lung tumor. This chain joins TRBV4-1 and TRBJ1-2; D not resolved. In DNA form, the CDR3 reads TGCGCCAGCAGCCTAGGCGTTGCGGACTATGGCTACACCTTC. Its protein product is CASSLGVADYGYTF.